This TCR beta chain was profiled in a study of T cell responses to AZD1222 COVID-19 vaccine. The ends were cut back, 0 bases at V and 8 bases at J, with 8 bases in the middle. This CDR3 has 12 amino acids. CDR1 and CDR2 from the germline V gene are SGHNT and YYREEE (reference sequence). Data came from immunoSEQ multiplex PCR; TCRdb stores just in-frame clones and leaves some out. The sample has roughly 99,000 clones; 92% are singletons. Whole-study findings and limits: In a largely white British group with more females than males, clonal diversity was possibly underestimated. At 160-218 and 743-854, vaccine-associated CD4 TCRs were dominant, and they spanned spike.

Regarding this clone: Its specificity is not known.

J is TRBJ1-2 and V is TRBV5-4; D gene ambiguous. This specimen was peripheral blood, taken 28 days after the second AZD1222 dose. The TCR comes from an adult who received the AZD1222 COVID-19 vaccine. CDR3 in amino acids: CASSLGVKGYTF. CDR3 nucleotides: TGTGCCAGCAGCTTGGGAGTAAAGGGCTACACCTTC.